The entry below describes one T cell receptor beta chain. The antigen remains unidentified. Assay used: immunoSEQ multiplex PCR; TCRdb lists only in-frame clones, some missing. Among approximately 79,000 clones listed, around 90% were seen once. The germline V gene encodes CDR1 LGHNA and CDR2 YNFKEQ. This CDR3 is 17 amino acids long. V gave up 0 bases and J gave up 0 bases, with 14 bases separating them. The source of the sample is a study of PD-L1 blockade in urothelial cancer. Study context: When blood samples were assessed, the median T cell count was some 150,000.

General study results and limits: Tumor-associated clones in the blood of durable-benefit patients grew more at 3 weeks.

This sequence originates from a woman in her 70s with urothelial cancer. The chain joins TRBV4-2 to TRBJ1-2, with D possibly matching TRBD1 (6 bases). The source material was PBMCs, sampled around atezolizumab (anti-PD-L1) treatment. This CDR3 reads CASSQDQWDITNYGYTF. CDR3 sequence (DNA): TGTGCCAGCAGCCAAGATCAGTGGGACATAACTAACTATGGCTACACCTTC.